The source of this TCR beta chain is a study of cytotoxic CD8 clonotypes in ibrutinib-treated CLL. Study information: The cohort had about 10 relapsed/refractory and around 14 treatment-naive patients, around 18 IGHV unmutated.

This clone was seen just once. The V gene's germline CDR1 is ENHRY and CDR2 SYGVKD. V was cut by 3 bases and J by 4 bases, with 7 bases left in between. The CDR3 spans 13 residues. Repertoires were generated with immunoSEQ multiplex PCR, while TCRdb's copy carries only in-frame clones and drops some. This table has about 63,000 clones, around 52% appearing once. V gene TRBV10-3 combines with J gene TRBJ1-5, with TRBD1 as a possible D gene (5 bases). Sequenced here: PBMCs, sampled after 12 months of ibrutinib treatment. This clonotype originated in a human donor with chronic lymphocytic leukemia. The CDR3 nucleotides read TGTGCCATCAGTGAAGGGGTTAATCAGCCCCAGCATTTT. It codes for CAISEGVNQPQHF.